The present T cell receptor beta chain was sequenced within a study of blood T cells in healthy people across ages. Study-level information: Using template switching, researchers captured about one barcoded beta molecule for each two T cells.

J lost 10 bases, V lost 8 bases, and 10 bases had no gene match. This CDR3 is 13 amino acids long. CDR1 SQVTM and CDR2 ANQGSEA come from the germline V gene. General study results and limits: Both higher diversity and more naive CD4+ cells marked long-lived donors when set against aged donors. Estimates of diversity drawn from one million T cells were considered underestimates.

This clonotype has more than one count but fewer than ten. Its specificity is unknown. With a J-beta primer mix and a sample-barcoded 5' primer, a second PCR ran about 6 to 11 cycles. TCRdb independently ran MiXCR on the 5' RACE reads; one entry per CDR3 protein. The sample lists approximately 810,000 distinct CDR3 sequences; 25% to 30% were seen once. Extraction yielded at least 5 micrograms of total RNA per sample. The V and J genes are TRBV29-1 and TRBJ2-1; 11 nucleotides line up with TRBD1. This TCR was recovered from a woman older than 75 in good health. The sample comprised blood. For the CDR3, the DNA is TGCAGCTCGGACACCGGGACAGGGGGGGAGCAGTTCTTC. Protein: CSSDTGTGGEQFF.